Below, 3 T cell receptor beta chains from the same sample are listed, as sequenced in a study of cytotoxic CD8 clonotypes in ibrutinib-treated CLL. TCRdb's copy holds only in-frame clones and misses some; the assay was immunoSEQ multiplex PCR. The repertoire includes fewer than 300,000 clones, more than 70% of them detected once, and about 5.3% sits in the top ten. The sample consisted of PBMCs, taken at disease progression, from a patient treated with ibrutinib. These receptors were collected from a human donor with chronic lymphocytic leukemia.

V is TRBV7-2 and J is TRBJ2-3, with D hard to call. Trimming pared 3 bases from V and 3 bases from J, leaving 7 bases between. This CDR3 has 13 amino acids. Germline CDR1 and CDR2: SGHTA and FQGNSA. This CDR3 reads CASSFDGTDTQYF. The DNA of the CDR3 is TGTGCCAGCAGCTTCGACGGTACAGATACGCAGTATTTT.

V usage is TRBV27 and J usage is TRBJ2-2, with D perhaps TRBD2 (5 bases). There are 14 residues in the CDR3. Germline V gene data show CDR1 as MNHEY and CDR2 as SMNVEV (reference sequence). V shed 5 bases and J shed 2 bases, with 9 bases lying between them. The CDR3 here is CASSTRTNTGELFF. Written as DNA, the CDR3 is TGTGCCAGCAGTACACGGACTAACACCGGGGAGCTGTTTTTT.

In its sample, this clone was seen once. This chain uses TRBV5-1 with TRBJ2-7, with D perhaps matching TRBD2 (5 bases). The V end was cut by 4 bases, the J end by 0 bases, with 17 bases between. The CDR3 totals 16 residues. CDR1 and CDR2 (germline): SGHRS, YFSETQ. In DNA form, the CDR3 reads TGCGCCAGCAGCGCGAGCAGGACTCGGGACTCCTACGAGCAGTACTTC. Amino acid sequence: CASSASRTRDSYEQYF.